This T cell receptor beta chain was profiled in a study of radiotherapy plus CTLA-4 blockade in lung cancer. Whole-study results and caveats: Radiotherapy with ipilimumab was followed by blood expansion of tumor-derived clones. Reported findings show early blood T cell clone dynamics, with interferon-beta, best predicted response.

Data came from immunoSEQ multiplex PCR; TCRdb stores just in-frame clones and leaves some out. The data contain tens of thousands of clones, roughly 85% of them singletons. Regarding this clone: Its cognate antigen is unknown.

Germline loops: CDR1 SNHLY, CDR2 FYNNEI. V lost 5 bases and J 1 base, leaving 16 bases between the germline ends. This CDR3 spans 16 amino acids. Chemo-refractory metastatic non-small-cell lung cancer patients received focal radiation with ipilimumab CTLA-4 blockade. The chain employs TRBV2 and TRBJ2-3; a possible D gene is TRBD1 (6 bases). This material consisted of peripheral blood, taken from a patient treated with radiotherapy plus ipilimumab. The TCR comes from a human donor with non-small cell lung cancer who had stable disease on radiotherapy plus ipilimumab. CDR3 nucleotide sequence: TGTGCCAGCAGTTCCTTAGGGGGAGAGGGCACAGATACGCAGTATTTT. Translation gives CASSSLGGEGTDTQYF.